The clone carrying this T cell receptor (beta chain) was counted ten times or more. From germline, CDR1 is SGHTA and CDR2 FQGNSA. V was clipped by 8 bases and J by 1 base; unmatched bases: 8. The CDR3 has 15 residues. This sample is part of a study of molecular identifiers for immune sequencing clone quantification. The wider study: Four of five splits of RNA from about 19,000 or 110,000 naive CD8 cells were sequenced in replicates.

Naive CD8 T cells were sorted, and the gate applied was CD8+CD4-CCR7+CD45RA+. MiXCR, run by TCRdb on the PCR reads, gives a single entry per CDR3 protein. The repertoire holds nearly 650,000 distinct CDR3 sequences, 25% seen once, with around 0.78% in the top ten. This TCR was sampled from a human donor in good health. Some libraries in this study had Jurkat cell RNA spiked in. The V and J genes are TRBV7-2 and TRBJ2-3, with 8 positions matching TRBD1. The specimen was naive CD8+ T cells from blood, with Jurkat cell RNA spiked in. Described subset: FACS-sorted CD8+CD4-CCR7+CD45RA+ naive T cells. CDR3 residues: CASRDRMMGTDTQYF. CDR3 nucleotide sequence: TGTGCCAGCCGGGACAGGATGATGGGCACAGATACGCAGTATTTT.